This is a list of T cell receptor beta chains from one sample in a study of T cell responses to AZD1222 COVID-19 vaccine. Here immunoSEQ multiplex PCR was the method, and the copy in TCRdb shows in-frame clones only, minus some. In the table there are some 69,000 clones, 75% to 85% of which are singletons. The source was peripheral blood, collected 28 days after the second AZD1222 dose. Receptor source: an adult who received the AZD1222 COVID-19 vaccine. The CDR3 runs from the conserved cysteine through the conserved F or W. A D gene is named only where the DNA matches it firmly. For some rows the clone size is stated as once, few or many, or as a class when expanded; others skip it.

cdr3_aa cdr3_nt j_call v_call d_call clone_size
CASSLPRRLAGGNNEQFF TGTGCCAGCAGCCTCCCCCGGCGGCTAGCGGGGGGGAACAATGAGCAGTTCTTC TRBJ2-1 TRBV7-9 TRBD2 -
CASSYNGLLYNEQFF TGTGCCAGCAGTTACAATGGCCTACTCTACAATGAGCAGTTCTTC TRBJ2-1 TRBV6-5 - -
CSVATRQGHHGYTF TGCAGCGTTGCAACCCGACAGGGTCATCATGGCTACACCTTC TRBJ1-2 TRBV29-1 TRBD1 -
CASSQARPRAGGWYTQYF TGTGCCAGCAGCCAAGCAAGGCCCCGAGCGGGGGGGTGGTATACGCAGTATTTT TRBJ2-3 TRBV14 TRBD2 -
CASRETGGAFF TGTGCCAGCAGGGAAACAGGGGGAGCTTTCTTT TRBJ1-1 TRBV2 TRBD1 -
CASSLIGYSGNTIYF TGTGCCAGCAGCTTAATAGGGTATTCTGGAAACACCATATATTTT TRBJ1-3 TRBV7-3 - few
CASSSGGRGSAEAFF TGTGCCAGCAGCTCGGGCGGCAGGGGATCTGCTGAAGCTTTCTTT TRBJ1-1 TRBV5-4 - -
CASSPGRGSGELFF TGTGCCAGCAGCCCGGGAAGGGGTTCCGGGGAGCTGTTTTTT TRBJ2-2 TRBV5-4 - -
CASSQGVQQETQYF TGTGCCAGCAGCCAAGGTGTCCAGCAAGAGACCCAGTACTTC TRBJ2-5 TRBV3-1/TRBV3-2 - -
CASRQVGDTGELFF TGTGCCAGTAGGCAAGTAGGGGACACCGGGGAGCTGTTTTTT TRBJ2-2 TRBV19 - -
CASSPASRDTNTEAFF TGTGCCAGCAGTCCAGCTTCCCGGGACACGAACACTGAAGCTTTCTTT TRBJ1-1 TRBV28 - -
CAWSVQFQETQYF TGTGCCTGGAGTGTACAATTCCAAGAGACCCAGTACTTC TRBJ2-5 TRBV30 - -
CASSYSGGLYNEQFF TGTGCCAGCAGTTACTCGGGGGGGCTCTACAATGAGCAGTTCTTC TRBJ2-1 TRBV6-5 - -
CASSQRNPGRMNSYEQYF TGCGCCAGCAGCCAAAGAAATCCGGGACGGATGAACTCCTACGAGCAGTACTTC TRBJ2-7 TRBV4-1 - -
CASSLTGATEAFF TGTGCCAGCAGCCTAACAGGGGCGACTGAAGCTTTCTTT TRBJ1-1 TRBV9 TRBD1 -
CASSQDSGANVLTF TGTGCCAGCAGCCAAGATTCCGGGGCCAACGTCCTGACTTTC TRBJ2-6 TRBV4-2 - -
CASRQGTGSYNEQFF TGCGCCAGCAGACAAGGGACAGGGAGCTACAATGAGCAGTTCTTC TRBJ2-1 TRBV4-1 TRBD1 -
CASSQEVPGPNTGELFF TGCGCCAGCAGCCAAGAGGTCCCAGGCCCGAACACCGGGGAGCTGTTTTTT TRBJ2-2 TRBV4-3 - -
CASSISAVPGELFF TGTGCCAGCAGTATTAGCGCCGTTCCCGGGGAGCTGTTTTTT TRBJ2-2 TRBV7-8 - -
CASSQDPASSTDTQYF TGTGCCAGCAGCCAAGATCCGGCTAGCAGCACAGATACGCAGTATTTT TRBJ2-3 TRBV3-1/TRBV3-2 - -
CASSKNRGRETQYF TGTGCCAGCAGCAAAAACAGGGGTCGAGAGACCCAGTACTTC TRBJ2-5 TRBV6-5 TRBD1 -
CASSRAGTSYEQYF TGTGCCAGCAGCCGCGCCGGGACTTCCTACGAGCAGTACTTC TRBJ2-7 TRBV28 - -
CASSRNWRTGGIGYTF TGTGCCAGCAGCCGAAATTGGAGGACAGGGGGCATCGGCTACACCTTC TRBJ1-2 TRBV2 TRBD1 -
CASRDQKGRTSEETQYF TGTGCCAGCAGGGATCAAAAGGGGCGGACTAGCGAAGAGACCCAGTACTTC TRBJ2-5 TRBV13 TRBD2 -
CASSQRTNEKLFF TGTGCCAGCAGCCAACGGACTAATGAAAAACTGTTTTTT TRBJ1-4 TRBV16 - -
CASSQQGASEAFF TGTGCCAGCAGTCAACAGGGGGCTTCTGAAGCTTTCTTT TRBJ1-1 TRBV7-9 TRBD1 -
CATSEVQGAPVDTQYF TGTGCCACCAGTGAAGTACAGGGGGCGCCGGTAGATACGCAGTATTTT TRBJ2-3 TRBV24-1 TRBD1 few
CASSQLGGTIYNSPLHF TGTGCCAGCAGCCAACTAGGAGGGACAATCTATAATTCACCCCTCCACTTT TRBJ1-6 TRBV3-1/TRBV3-2 - -
CASSGIQGDGGEKLFF TGCGCCAGCAGTGGGATTCAGGGGGACGGTGGCGAAAAACTGTTTTTT TRBJ1-4 TRBV5-1 TRBD1 -
CASSPLFSGGRQETQYF TGTGCCAGCTCACCACTATTTAGCGGGGGAAGGCAAGAGACCCAGTACTTC TRBJ2-5 TRBV18 TRBD2 -
CASSYSSSSGGLTDTQYF TGTGCCAGCAGTTACTCGAGTAGTAGCGGGGGGCTCACAGATACGCAGTATTTT TRBJ2-3 TRBV6-2/TRBV6-3 TRBD2 once
CASSAIDRALEAFF TGTGCCAGTAGTGCTATTGACAGGGCGCTTGAAGCTTTCTTT TRBJ1-1 TRBV19 TRBD1 -
CASSSQGANSPLHF TGTGCCAGCTCATCACAGGGGGCAAATTCACCCCTCCACTTT TRBJ1-6 TRBV18 TRBD1 -
CASSLVVQGLNSPLHF TGCGCCAGCAGCTTGGTTGTGCAGGGCCTGAATTCACCCCTCCACTTT TRBJ1-6 TRBV5-1 - -
CASSPLLPTELGEAFF TGTGCCAGCAGTCCATTACTACCGACAGAGTTAGGTGAAGCTTTCTTT TRBJ1-1 TRBV27 - once
CASSMPELNEAFF TGTGCCAGTAGTATGCCAGAACTGAATGAAGCTTTCTTT TRBJ1-1 TRBV19 - -
CASSRTGGSKNYGYTF TGTGCCAGCAGTAGAACTGGGGGTAGTAAAAACTATGGCTACACCTTC TRBJ1-2 TRBV28 - -
CTSSQGGKYNQPQHF TGCACCAGCAGCCAAGGGGGGAAGTACAATCAGCCCCAGCATTTT TRBJ1-5 TRBV1 - -
CASSLFQGQANYGYTF TGCGCCAGCAGCTTATTCCAGGGGCAGGCTAACTATGGCTACACCTTC TRBJ1-2 TRBV5-1 - once
CASSLASGGTYGYTF TGCGCCAGCAGCTTGGCGTCCGGGGGGACCTATGGCTACACCTTC TRBJ1-2 TRBV5-1 - -
CASSLGAGLSGNTIYF TGTGCCAGCAGCTTAGGGGCAGGGCTCTCTGGAAACACCATATATTTT TRBJ1-3 TRBV5-6 - -
CASSLSGGTEAFF TGTGCCAGCAGCTTGTCCGGGGGCACTGAAGCTTTCTTT TRBJ1-1 TRBV5-6 - -
CASMESSGGIGELFF TGCGCCAGCATGGAGTCTAGCGGGGGTATCGGGGAGCTGTTTTTT TRBJ2-2 TRBV10-2 TRBD2 -
CASSLALGNGGDTQYF TGTGCCAGCAGCTTAGCGCTCGGTAACGGGGGAGATACGCAGTATTTT TRBJ2-3 TRBV11-1 - -
CASSRAGTYEQYF TGTGCCAGCAGTCGAGCGGGGACCTACGAGCAGTACTTC TRBJ2-7 TRBV6-2/TRBV6-3 TRBD2 -
CAWSDDLYNEQFF TGTGCCTGGAGCGACGATCTCTACAATGAGCAGTTCTTC TRBJ2-1 TRBV30 - -
CASSAAGASYEQYF TGCGCCAGCAGTGCGGCAGGGGCTTCCTACGAGCAGTACTTC TRBJ2-7 TRBV10-1 - few
CASSLTLQGGEQFF TGTGCCAGCAGCTTAACCCTCCAGGGAGGTGAGCAGTTCTTC TRBJ2-1 TRBV7-9 - -
CASTDSASSYNSPLHF TGTGCCAGTACTGATAGCGCGAGCTCCTATAATTCACCCCTCCACTTT TRBJ1-6 TRBV19 - -
CSVDGTGGYEQFF TGCAGCGTTGATGGGACAGGGGGTTACGAGCAGTTCTTC TRBJ2-1 TRBV29-1 TRBD1 -
CASSQTGGLRSTEAFF TGTGCCAGCTCCCAAACTGGGGGGCTGAGAAGCACTGAAGCTTTCTTT TRBJ1-1 TRBV11-1 - -
CASSQVRPGGLPDTQYF TGTGCCAGCAGCCAAGTTCGTCCCGGGGGTCTTCCAGATACGCAGTATTTT TRBJ2-3 TRBV3-1/TRBV3-2 - few
CASSTGTGMNTEAFF TGTGCCAGTAGTACCGGGACGGGCATGAACACTGAAGCTTTCTTT TRBJ1-1 TRBV19 - -